The next 31 T cell receptor beta chains were all read from a single sample in a study of CD8+ T cells in alopecia areata. Treatment indicated: oral pan-JAK inhibitor, 5-10 mg twice daily. Sequencing relied on a cDNA template that was reverse transcribed from extracted RNA. Here immunoSEQ multiplex PCR was the method, and the copy in TCRdb shows in-frame clones only, minus some. The sample has 90,000 to 100,000 clones; 61% are singletons. This sample comprised CD8+ T cells sorted from blood, obtained at week 4, from a patient treated with tofacitinib. The receptors come from a human donor with alopecia areata.

This clone was counted between two and nine times. V is TRBV19 and J is TRBJ2-1, with D possibly being TRBD2 (6 bases). There are 16 residues in the CDR3. Deletions cut 4 bases from V and 0 bases from J, with 13 bases between. Germline CDR1 is LNHDA and CDR2 is SQIVND (reference sequence). CDR3 sequence reads: CASSSVGGISYNEQFF. Written as DNA, the CDR3 is TGTGCCAGTAGTAGCGTCGGGGGTATCTCCTACAATGAGCAGTTCTTC.

The V gene is TRBV27, the J gene TRBJ1-1; D is perhaps TRBD1 (5 bases). The length of the CDR3 is 15 residues. Germline CDR1 is MNHEY and CDR2 is SMNVEV (reference sequence). The V gene lost 2 bases and the J gene lost 3 bases, with 13 bases spanning the gap. In DNA, the CDR3 is TGTGCCAGCAGTTTAGTGGGGCAGGGATACACTGAAGCTTTCTTT. Protein product: CASSLVGQGYTEAFF.

The CDR3 bases are TGTGCCAGCAGCGTAGGCAGTAGCGGGAGATCCGGGCAGTACTTC. Protein product: CASSVGSSGRSGQYF. The V gene is TRBV9, the J gene TRBJ2-7; 9 bases fit TRBD2. The CDR3 contains 15 residues. Per germline, CDR1 SGDLS and CDR2 YYNGEE. J was trimmed by 9 bases and V by 0 bases; bases with no gene match: 10.

This clone was seen more than once but under ten times. The rearrangement uses TRBV29-1 and TRBJ1-1; 12 bases align to TRBD1. V lost 4 bases and J lost 5; bases outside the gene matches: 5. There are 14 residues in the CDR3. Germline CDR1 reads SQVTM; CDR2 reads ANQGSEA. CDR3 sequence reads: CSVGDRGLGTEAFF. The CDR3, as DNA: TGCAGCGTTGGGGACAGGGGGCTAGGGACTGAAGCTTTCTTT.

The genes are TRBV7-9 and TRBJ2-1, with D uncertain. This CDR3 comprises 12 residues. The germline V gene has CDR1 SEHNR and CDR2 FQNEAQ (reference sequence). V lost 7 bases to trimming and J lost 3 bases, with 7 bases between them. CDR3 DNA: TGTGCCAGCACCCCAGACTACAATGAGCAGTTCTTC. Protein sequence: CASTPDYNEQFF.

This clone was observed once. This chain joins TRBV4-1 and TRBJ2-5; D gene ambiguous. Germline CDR1 is MGHRA and CDR2 is YSYEKL. V lost 1 base, J lost 5 bases, and 17 bases lay in between. The CDR3 is made up of 16 amino acids. This CDR3 reads CASSQVPLSSLETQYF. DNA of the CDR3: TGCGCCAGCAGCCAAGTCCCCTTGTCGAGTCTGGAGACCCAGTACTTC.

The V and J genes are TRBV30 and TRBJ2-7; D possibly corresponds to TRBD1 (6 bases). Germline V gives CDR1 GTSNPN, CDR2 SVGIG (reference sequence). V was trimmed by 0 bases and J by 2 bases, leaving 11 bases between them. The CDR3 is made up of 14 amino acids. Here the CDR3 reads CAWSVMTGAYEQYF. The CDR3 DNA is TGTGCCTGGAGTGTCATGACAGGAGCCTACGAGCAGTACTTC.

V gene TRBV14 combines with J gene TRBJ2-7, with a weak D call TRBD1 (5 bases). V dropped 0 bases and J dropped 0 bases, with 9 bases sitting between them. CDR1 SGHDN and CDR2 FVKESK come from the germline V gene. The CDR3 has 15 amino acids. Here the CDR3 reads CASSQEGQGSYEQYF. The CDR3 nucleotides are TGTGCCAGCAGCCAAGAAGGGCAGGGCTCCTACGAGCAGTACTTC.

V usage is TRBV2 and J usage is TRBJ2-1; D is uncertain. In germline, CDR1 is SNHLY, CDR2 FYNNEI. CDR3 size: 14 residues. Trimming pared 5 bases from V and 5 bases from J, leaving 13 bases between. The CDR3 reads CASSTAITNNEQFF. The CDR3, as DNA: TGTGCCAGCAGTACAGCGATTACTAACAATGAGCAGTTCTTC.

V and J are TRBV15 and TRBJ1-5; D is undetermined. V lost 4 bases and J lost 0, with 10 bases in between. The CDR3 is made up of 15 amino acids. Germline-derived CDR1 and CDR2 are LNHNV and YYDKDF (reference sequence). CDR3 region: CATSIVPFSNQPQHF. CDR3 bases: TGTGCCACCAGCATCGTACCGTTTAGCAATCAGCCCCAGCATTTT.

The genes are TRBV2 and TRBJ2-7; D call uncertain. Germline CDR1 SNHLY, CDR2 FYNNEI. Trimming stripped 5 bases from V and 2 bases from J, with 16 bases between. This CDR3 spans 15 amino acids. The CDR3 region has the DNA TGTGCCAGCAGTATCTTCCAGGCCCCGACCTACGAGCAGTACTTC. This translates into CASSIFQAPTYEQYF.

This chain uses TRBV2 with TRBJ2-3; TRBD2 matches at 15 bases. This CDR3 contains 15 residues. Germline assignment: CDR1 SNHLY and CDR2 FYNNEI. J lost 6 bases, V lost 3 bases, and 1 base had no gene match. CDR3 sequence: CASSDGTSGRDTQYF. The CDR3 DNA sequence: TGTGCCAGCAGTGACGGGACTAGCGGGAGGGATACGCAGTATTTT.

This clone occurred a few times. The chain couples TRBV7-9 to TRBJ2-7; D possibly corresponds to TRBD1 (5 bases). Trimming took 5 bases from V and 5 from J, leaving 22 bases between them. The CDR3 length is 16 residues. Germline V CDR1 and CDR2: SEHNR, FQNEAQ (reference sequence). This CDR3 is CASSPNQVLTVNEQYF. CDR3 DNA: TGTGCCAGCAGCCCCAACCAGGTATTGACAGTGAACGAGCAGTACTTC. The complete variable domain, with remaining parts taken from reference TRBV7-9 and TRBJ2-7, reads DTGVSQNPRHKITKRGQNVTFRCDPISEHNRLYWYRQTLGQGPEFLTYFQNEAQLEKSRLLSDRFSAERPKGSFSTLEIQRTEQGDSAMYLCASSPNQVLTVNEQYFGPGTRLTVT.

In its sample, this clone was seen a few times. The genes are TRBV10-3 and TRBJ1-4, with a possible D match to TRBD1 (5 bases). Germline assignment: CDR1 ENHRY and CDR2 SYGVKD. Trimming removed 6 bases at V and 11 bases at J, with 16 bases between. This CDR3 contains 13 residues. Written as DNA, the CDR3 is TGTGCCATCAGGGACGAACAGGAACAGAAACTGTTTTTT. Protein product: CAIRDEQEQKLFF.

This chain links TRBV2 with TRBJ2-3; D not certain. The CDR3 totals 12 residues. The ends were cut back, 10 bases at V and 6 bases at J, with 14 bases in the middle. CDR1 and CDR2 (germline): SNHLY, FYNNEI. CDR3 sequence reads: CATEWFRDTQYF. The CDR3 DNA sequence: TGTGCCACCGAATGGTTTAGGGATACGCAGTATTTT. The full variable domain, with the rest looked up from reference TRBV2 and TRBJ2-3, is EPEVTQTPSHQVTQMGQEVILRCVPISNHLYFYWYRQILGQKVEFLVSFYNNEISEKSEIFDDQFSVERPDGSNFTLKIRSTKLEDSAMYFCATEWFRDTQYFGPGTRLTVL.

The gene calls are TRBV7-9 and TRBJ2-6, with D unclear. Germline CDR1 SEHNR, CDR2 FQNEAQ (reference sequence). There are 15 residues in the CDR3. Trimming left V 2 bases short and J 4 bases short, with 9 bases between. CDR3 in amino acids: CASSLIRPGANVLTF. CDR3 nucleotides: TGTGCCAGCAGCTTAATACGGCCCGGGGCCAACGTCCTGACTTTC. The full variable domain, rest sourced from reference TRBV7-9 and TRBJ2-6, is DTGVSQNPRHKITKRGQNVTFRCDPISEHNRLYWYRQTLGQGPEFLTYFQNEAQLEKSRLLSDRFSAERPKGSFSTLEIQRTEQGDSAMYLCASSLIRPGANVLTFGAGSRLTVL.

This clone was recorded a few times. The chain joins TRBV5-1 to TRBJ2-5, with TRBD2 identical over 10 bases. Per germline, CDR1 SGHRS and CDR2 YFSETQ. The V segment lost 0 bases and the J segment 4 bases; nucleotides outside the gene matches: 3. CDR3 length equals 15 residues. For the CDR3, the DNA is TGCGCCAGCAGCTTGGGACTAGCGGGCGCAGAGACCCAGTACTTC. Its protein product is CASSLGLAGAETQYF.

This clone was seen a handful of times. V and J are TRBV6-5 and TRBJ2-2; D unresolved. V was clipped by 5 bases and J by 7 bases, with 11 bases between them. The CDR3 totals 13 residues. Germline V gene data show CDR1 as MNHEY and CDR2 as SVGAGI. The CDR3 DNA follows: TGTGCCAGCAGTAGCAGCTCTGGCGGGGAGCTGTTTTTT. Amino acid sequence: CASSSSSGGELFF.

This clone was observed a single time. The rearrangement joins TRBV5-1 to TRBJ2-7, with 11 bases lining up with TRBD2. Germline V gene data show CDR1 as SGHRS and CDR2 as YFSETQ. CDR3 size: 13 residues. The V segment lost 6 bases and the J segment 3 bases; nucleotides outside the gene matches: 2. CDR3 DNA sequence: TGCGCCAGCACAGGGACTAGCGGCTACGAGCAGTACTTC. Its translation: CASTGTSGYEQYF.

This clone has a single count. The gene calls are TRBV5-1 and TRBJ1-1; D gene unclear. With 2 bases removed from V and 2 bases from J, the gap between germline ends came to 19 bases. This CDR3 is 17 amino acids long. Germline CDR1 is SGHRS and CDR2 is YFSETQ. The CDR3 nucleotides are TGCGCCAGCAGCTTCGGAAGCGGGAGACAATTAAACACTGAAGCTTTCTTT. It yields the protein CASSFGSGRQLNTEAFF.

The table lists this clone with a few counts. This chain connects TRBV19 to TRBJ1-1; a weak D match, TRBD1 (6 bases). The CDR3 runs to 15 residues. The V end was cut by 5 bases, the J end by 4 bases, with 17 bases between. Germline V gene data show CDR1 as LNHDA and CDR2 as SQIVND (reference sequence). The CDR3 DNA follows: TGTGCCAGTAGTGTGAACAGGGAGAGTGGCACTGAAGCTTTCTTT. Protein sequence: CASSVNRESGTEAFF.

This clone has at least ten counts. The chain uses TRBV6-1 and TRBJ1-1; TRBD1 aligns across 9 bases. J gave up 5 bases and V 1 base, and 8 bases lay outside the gene matches. The CDR3 length is 16 residues. Germline values: CDR1 MNHNS, CDR2 SASEGT. The chain's CDR3 is CASSEVPGQGNTEAFF. The CDR3 DNA reads TGTGCCAGCAGTGAAGTACCGGGACAGGGTAATACTGAAGCTTTCTTT.

The V call is TRBV7-9, the J call TRBJ2-1, with 11 bases aligning to TRBD2. This CDR3 has 17 residues. V gave up 5 bases and J gave up 7 bases; unmatched junction bases: 13. The germline V gene has CDR1 SEHNR and CDR2 FQNEAQ (reference sequence). The CDR3 spells CASSTLVSGRARNEQFF. DNA for the CDR3: TGTGCCAGCAGCACCCTTGTTAGCGGGAGGGCCCGGAATGAGCAGTTCTTC.

The gene calls are TRBV7-2 and TRBJ2-3; 7 bases line up with TRBD2. Germline V lookup: CDR1 SGHTA, CDR2 FQGNSA. This CDR3 has 15 amino acids. After removal of 3 bases from V and 2 bases from J, the junction contained 5 bases not matched to a gene. The CDR3 DNA reads as TGTGCCAGCAGCTTGGAGCGGGGCTTCACAGATACGCAGTATTTT. Amino acids: CASSLERGFTDTQYF. Drawing the rest from reference TRBV7-2 and TRBJ2-3, the complete variable domain is GAGVSQSPSNKVTEKGKDVELRCDPISGHTALYWYRQSLGQGLEFLIYFQGNSAPDKSGLPSDRFSAERTGGSVSTLTIQRTQQEDSAVYLCASSLERGFTDTQYFGPGTRLTVL.

The rearrangement uses TRBV5-1 and TRBJ2-3, with 10 nucleotides matching TRBD2. This CDR3 comprises 16 residues. The germline CDR1 and CDR2 sequences are SGHRS and YFSETQ. V lost 4 bases to trimming and J lost 0 bases; unmatched junction nucleotides: 5. The CDR3 sequence: CASSGTLAGSTDTQYF. The CDR3 DNA reads as TGCGCCAGCAGCGGAACACTAGCGGGGAGCACAGATACGCAGTATTTT.

The V call is TRBV4-3, the J call TRBJ1-2; D is perhaps TRBD1 (6 bases). The CDR3 has 17 amino acids. Deletions cut 0 bases from V and 3 bases from J, with 17 bases between. CDR1 and CDR2 from the germline V gene are LGHNA and YSLEER. The CDR3 reads CASSQDLTGARDYGYTF. The CDR3 DNA is TGCGCCAGCAGCCAAGATTTGACGGGGGCACGCGACTATGGCTACACCTTC.

The chain uses TRBV30 and TRBJ2-7, with 8 bases that match TRBD1. CDR1 GTSNPN and CDR2 SVGIG come from the germline V gene (reference sequence). This CDR3 region has 14 residues. J gave up 3 bases and V 3 bases, and 7 bases lay outside the gene matches. The CDR3 nucleotides read TGTGCCTGGAGCGAGGACAGGGAATACTACGAGCAGTACTTC. This translates into CAWSEDREYYEQYF. Looking up the rest from reference TRBV30 and TRBJ2-7 gives the full variable domain: SQTIHQWPATLVQPVGSPLSLECTVEGTSNPNLYWYRQAAGRGLQLLFYSVGIGQISSEVPQNLSASRPQDRQFILSSKKLLLSDSGFYLCAWSEDREYYEQYFGPGTRLTVT.

Here the CDR3 DNA reads TGTGCCAGTAGTATGTCAGGGAACTACAATGAGCAGTTCTTC. Amino acids: CASSMSGNYNEQFF. This rearrangement joins TRBV19 to TRBJ2-1, with a tentative D call TRBD1 (5 bases). CDR1 and CDR2 from the germline V gene are LNHDA and SQIVND (reference sequence). The CDR3 has 14 amino acids. V was shortened by 3 bases and J by 3 bases, with 9 bases between the two germline ends.

The chain couples TRBV7-2 to TRBJ1-2; D might be TRBD1 (5 bases). Trimming took off 5 bases at V and 3 bases at J, with 16 bases between the two ends. This CDR3 region has 15 residues. Germline CDR1 is SGHTA and CDR2 is FQGNSA. The CDR3 DNA reads as TGTGCCAGCAGCGCCTCCAGGGACGGTCACTATGGCTACACCTTC. It encodes CASSASRDGHYGYTF.

The chain's CDR3 is CASSVAAGTANYGYTF. The CDR3 DNA follows: TGTGCCAGCAGCGTAGCCGCCGGGACGGCAAACTATGGCTACACCTTC. V is TRBV9 and J is TRBJ1-2, with a possible D match to TRBD1 (5 bases). V was pared by 0 bases and J by 2 bases, with 14 bases between. The CDR3 contains 16 residues. Germline loops: CDR1 SGDLS, CDR2 YYNGEE.

The rearrangement uses TRBV5-6 and TRBJ1-5, with D perhaps matching TRBD1 (6 bases). Germline CDR1 reads SGHDT; CDR2 reads YYEEEE. V lost 0 bases, J lost 2 bases, and 6 bases lay in between. The CDR3 totals 14 residues. The CDR3, as DNA: TGTGCCAGCAGCTTGGCAGGGGGCAATCAGCCCCAGCATTTT. Its translation: CASSLAGGNQPQHF.